This T cell receptor (beta chain) appears in the sequencing data of a study of cytomegalovirus exposure and HLA in healthy donors. Donors consisted of healthy bone marrow donors. Unrecorded immune exposure was likely among donors, who were nominally healthy when sampled. Concerning this clone itself: Its antigen is not known.

Primers: 60 Vbeta forward and 13 Jbeta reverse. The method was immunoSEQ multiplex PCR; TCRdb's version includes in-frame clones alone and lacks a portion of them. In the table there are about 110,000 clones, approximately 74% of which are singletons. Broader study findings: In vitro confirmation showed a few CMV-associated chains to be CMV antigen specific.

Sequenced sample: PBMCs. The TCR was taken from a woman between 35 and 50 years old in good health and CMV-seropositive.

This CDR3 is CASSSRGTGLHEQYF. The CDR3 region has the DNA TGCGCCAGCAGCTCCAGGGGGACAGGGCTTCACGAGCAGTACTTC. The chain is built from TRBV5-1 and TRBJ2-7, with TRBD1 matching over 9 bases. This CDR3 has 15 residues. V lost 3 bases to trimming and J lost 5 bases; unmatched junction nucleotides: 9. CDR1 is SGHRS and CDR2 is YFSETQ in the germline V gene.